Included here is one T cell receptor beta chain sequence, with context. The target antigen is unknown. Here immunoSEQ multiplex PCR was the method, and the copy in TCRdb shows in-frame clones only, minus some. The sample has roughly 2.5 million clones, around nine tenths seen once. The sample comes from a study of shared clonotypes between healthy human individuals. Study-level results: Clonotype sharing among donors was thought likely to change with sequencing depth. Although depth was large, rarefaction showed that sequencing of the sorted subsets was incomplete.

Trimming left V 3 bases short and J 4 bases short, with 17 bases between. Germline CDR1 reads SGHRS; CDR2 reads YFSETQ. The CDR3 runs to 16 residues. Splitting of CD4+ cells produced CD45RA+ naive and CD45RA-negative memory subsets. Sample: naive CD4+ T cells sorted from blood. Described subset: CD45RA+ positively selected. The rearrangement links TRBV5-1 to TRBJ1-3; D is unresolved. This sequence was found in a man between 18 and 35 years old in good health. The chain's CDR3 is CASSSGPSGVGNTIYF. DNA of the CDR3: TGCGCCAGCAGCTCCGGGCCTTCTGGGGTCGGAAACACCATATATTTT.